These 28 T cell receptor beta chains originate from one sample sequenced in a study of shared clonotypes between healthy human individuals. TCRdb keeps only in-frame clones here, not all; method: immunoSEQ multiplex PCR. The repertoire holds almost 700,000 clones, with about 92% as singletons. Naive CD8 cells lacked CD45RO and underwent positive selection for CCR7, leaving out terminally differentiated effector memory CD45RA+ cells. The sample was naive CD8+ T cells sorted from blood. The receptors here all came from a man under 40 in good health.

This clone has only one observation. The chain couples TRBV5-1 to TRBJ2-7; tentative D call: TRBD1 (6 bases). V lost 0 bases to trimming and J lost 4 bases, with 17 bases between them. The CDR3 consists of 16 residues. Germline loops: CDR1 SGHRS, CDR2 YFSETQ. CDR3 sequence: CASSLGDIGSPYEQYF. DNA for the CDR3: TGCGCCAGCAGCTTGGGGGACATCGGTTCCCCATACGAGCAGTACTTC.

CDR3 protein: CASSDEDNYGYTF. CDR3 sequence (DNA): TGTGCCAGCAGTGATGAGGACAACTATGGCTACACCTTC. This chain connects TRBV2 to TRBJ1-2; D is unresolved. Germline loops: CDR1 SNHLY, CDR2 FYNNEI. This CDR3 contains 13 residues. V lost 3 bases, J lost 2 bases, and 7 bases lay in between. The full variable domain, its missing parts supplied by reference TRBV2 and TRBJ1-2, is EPEVTQTPSHQVTQMGQEVILRCVPISNHLYFYWYRQILGQKVEFLVSFYNNEISEKSEIFDDQFSVERPDGSNFTLKIRSTKLEDSAMYFCASSDEDNYGYTFGSGTRLTVV.

The chain has TRBV7-9 and TRBJ2-1, with 8 positions matching TRBD2. CDR3 length: 16 amino acids. Germline CDR1 and CDR2: SEHNR and FQNEAQ (reference sequence). With V trimmed by 0 bases and J by 5 bases, 6 bases remained unmatched. The CDR3 is CASSLAKGLEHNEQFF. CDR3 sequence (DNA): TGTGCCAGCAGCTTAGCCAAGGGACTAGAACACAATGAGCAGTTCTTC.

The chain recombines TRBV28 with TRBJ1-1; D may be TRBD1 (5 bases). The germline V and J ends were trimmed by 5 bases and 3 bases, with 25 bases remaining between them. This CDR3 has 18 amino acids. From germline, CDR1 is MDHEN and CDR2 SYDVKM. This CDR3 reads CASSAEGARTLRDTEAFF. The CDR3 DNA follows: TGTGCCAGCAGTGCCGAAGGGGCCCGGACACTTCGGGACACTGAAGCTTTCTTT.

The V call is TRBV28, the J call TRBJ2-5, with D unclear. Trimming removed 4 bases at V and 4 bases at J, with 13 bases between. The CDR3 totals 14 residues. CDR1 is MDHEN and CDR2 is SYDVKM in the germline V gene. The CDR3 spells CASSSPPLGETQYF. The DNA for the CDR3 is TGTGCCAGCAGTTCCCCTCCACTGGGAGAGACCCAGTACTTC.

The J gene is TRBJ2-1, the V gene TRBV11-2; no firm D call. This CDR3 has 14 amino acids. V was pared by 5 bases and J by 0 bases, with 8 bases between. CDR1 and CDR2 from the germline V gene are SGHAT and FQNNGV. The CDR3 bases are TGTGCCAGCAGCCACCTGAGCTCCTACAATGAGCAGTTCTTC. This gives the protein CASSHLSSYNEQFF. Drawing the rest from reference TRBV11-2 and TRBJ2-1, the complete variable domain is EAGVAQSPRYKIIEKRQSVAFWCNPISGHATLYWYQQILGQGPKLLIQFQNNGVVDDSQLPKDRFSAERLKGVDSTLKIQPAKLEDSAVYLCASSHLSSYNEQFFGPGTRLTVL.

The chain couples TRBV11-2 to TRBJ1-4; D unresolved. The CDR3 length is 16 residues. CDR1 is SGHAT, CDR2 FQNNGV, per germline. Trimming removed 4 bases from V and 8 bases from J, with 20 bases in between. CDR3 region: CASSSHGQAGFEKLFF. The DNA for the CDR3 is TGTGCCAGCAGCTCCCATGGTCAGGCTGGCTTCGAAAAACTGTTTTTT.

This chain connects TRBV5-4 to TRBJ1-4, with TRBD1 matching 7 bases. The CDR3 runs to 15 residues. V gave up 0 bases and J gave up 7 bases; unmatched junction bases: 6. Germline CDR1 SGHNT, CDR2 YYREEE (reference sequence). The CDR3 DNA follows: TGTGCCAGCAGCTTGGGACAGGGAGCCGGTGAAAAACTGTTTTTT. It is translated as CASSLGQGAGEKLFF.

The chain employs TRBV2 and TRBJ1-2; D is possibly TRBD1 (5 bases). The CDR3 sequence is 12 residues long. The germline CDR1 and CDR2 sequences are SNHLY and FYNNEI. Trimming removed 8 bases at V and 2 bases at J, with 9 bases between. This CDR3 reads CASGAPNYGYTF. Written as DNA, the CDR3 is TGTGCCAGCGGGGCTCCGAACTATGGCTACACCTTC.

This chain uses TRBV10-1 with TRBJ2-1; D perhaps matches TRBD2 (6 bases). The CDR3 length is 13 residues. The ends were cut back, 6 bases at V and 4 bases at J, with 10 bases in the middle. Germline CDR1 and CDR2: WNHNN and SYGVQD (reference sequence). The CDR3 DNA is TGCGCCAGCAGCCCCGGAGGGTACAATGAGCAGTTCTTC. As protein: CASSPGGYNEQFF.

This chain links TRBV28 with TRBJ1-2; possibly TRBD1 for D (5 bases). V shed 1 base and J shed 2 bases, with 17 bases lying between them. The CDR3 extends over 17 amino acids. CDR1 is MDHEN, CDR2 SYDVKM, per germline. This CDR3 is CASSLFTGTRTNYGYTF. The CDR3, as DNA: TGTGCCAGCAGTTTATTTACGGGAACGCGGACAAACTATGGCTACACCTTC.

The chain employs TRBV19 and TRBJ2-1; 12 nucleotides agree with TRBD2. Germline assignment: CDR1 LNHDA and CDR2 SQIVND (reference sequence). V was clipped by 3 bases and J by 4 bases; unmatched bases: 4. CDR3 length: 16 amino acids. The CDR3 loop is CASSMGLAGLYNEQFF. Here the CDR3 DNA reads TGTGCCAGTAGTATGGGACTAGCGGGCCTATACAATGAGCAGTTCTTC.

The gene calls are TRBV6-1 and TRBJ1-5; D might be TRBD1 (5 bases). Deletions cut 1 base from V and 0 bases from J, with 10 bases between. Germline loops: CDR1 MNHNS, CDR2 SASEGT. The CDR3 spans 16 residues. The CDR3 is CASSEETVYSNQPQHF. For the CDR3, the DNA is TGTGCCAGCAGTGAAGAGACAGTTTATAGCAATCAGCCCCAGCATTTT.

This clone has more than one count but fewer than ten. V is TRBV27 and J is TRBJ1-2; D is undetermined. The length of the CDR3 is 14 residues. Germline lookup yields CDR1 MNHEY and CDR2 SMNVEV (reference sequence). V was cut by 5 bases and J by 8 bases, with 18 bases left in between. The CDR3 nucleotides read TGTGCCAGCAGTCATCCAGGTTCGGGCAGCGGCTACACCTTC. It codes for CASSHPGSGSGYTF.

The chain joins TRBV7-9 to TRBJ2-2; D may be TRBD1 (5 bases). The CDR3 is made up of 16 amino acids. Germline V gives CDR1 SEHNR, CDR2 FQNEAQ (reference sequence). The V and J ends lost 1 base and 3 bases respectively, with 12 bases between them. For the CDR3, the DNA is TGTGCCAGCAGCTTAGATCCAGGGATGGACACCGGGGAGCTGTTTTTT. Encoded protein: CASSLDPGMDTGELFF.

The genes are TRBV9 and TRBJ2-1; 9 nucleotides line up with TRBD2. There are 15 residues in the CDR3. Trimming took 3 bases from V and 8 from J; bases not matched to a gene: 9. Germline V CDR1 and CDR2: SGDLS, YYNGEE. CDR3 sequence (DNA): TGTGCCAGCAGCGCCATGACTAGCGGCGGCGATGAGCAGTTCTTC. As protein: CASSAMTSGGDEQFF.

This sequence joins TRBV6-1 and TRBJ1-3; possibly TRBD1 for D (6 bases). The V gene's germline CDR1 is MNHNS and CDR2 SASEGT. The V and J ends lost 5 bases and 2 bases respectively, with 10 bases between them. The CDR3 is 14 amino acids. CDR3 protein: CASSTGMAGNTIYF. CDR3 coding DNA: TGTGCCAGCAGTACAGGGATGGCTGGAAACACCATATATTTT.

The J gene is TRBJ1-4, the V gene TRBV7-9, with TRBD1 matching over 9 bases. Germline CDR1 is SEHNR and CDR2 is FQNEAQ (reference sequence). The V gene end was trimmed by 5 bases and the J gene end by 7 bases; junction bases not matched to a gene: 11. CDR3 length equals 16 residues. The CDR3 DNA follows: TGTGCCAGCAGCCTTCCATCGACAGGGGGGCGTGAAAAACTGTTTTTT. Translation: CASSLPSTGGREKLFF.

The V and J genes are TRBV29-1 and TRBJ2-2; D is tentatively TRBD1 or TRBD2 (5 bases each). The CDR3 runs to 17 residues. Germline CDR1 and CDR2: SQVTM and ANQGSEA. The V gene lost 1 base and the J gene lost 4 bases, with 19 bases spanning the gap. The CDR3 protein is CSVEGESSAGGTGELFF. In nucleotides, the CDR3 is TGCAGCGTTGAAGGCGAGTCCTCCGCTGGGGGCACCGGGGAGCTGTTTTTT.

The rearrangement uses TRBV29-1 and TRBJ2-7; a possible D gene is TRBD2 (6 bases). There are 13 residues in the CDR3. V shed 4 bases and J shed 0 bases, with 10 bases lying between them. From germline, CDR1 is SQVTM and CDR2 ANQGSEA. The CDR3 DNA reads TGCAGCGTTGTTGCTAGCGACTCCTACGAGCAGTACTTC. Residues: CSVVASDSYEQYF.

CDR3: CASSSPTGATEAFF. The CDR3 region has the DNA TGTGCCAGCAGCTCGCCTACCGGGGCCACTGAAGCTTTCTTT. The J gene is TRBJ1-1, the V gene TRBV7-9, with a tentative D call TRBD1 (5 bases). The CDR3 contains 14 residues. V was trimmed by 4 bases and J by 4 bases, leaving 13 bases between them. Germline CDR1 and CDR2: SEHNR and FQNEAQ (reference sequence).

Here the CDR3 DNA reads TGTGCCAGCACCGATAGTGCCCGAGAGACCCAGTACTTC. Translation gives CASTDSARETQYF. This rearrangement joins TRBV13 to TRBJ2-5, with unresolved D. The CDR3 has 13 amino acids. The V gene lost 7 bases and the J gene lost 4 bases, with 13 bases spanning the gap. Germline V gives CDR1 PRHDT, CDR2 FYEKMQ (reference sequence).

This sequence joins TRBV10-3 and TRBJ2-5; 7 nucleotides match TRBD2. TRBJ2-7 explains the end of the DNA better; the J call may be wrong. CDR3 length equals 13 residues. Germline loops: CDR1 ENHRY, CDR2 SYGVKD. CDR3 loop: CATTGGSGYEQYF. The DNA for the CDR3 is TGTGCCACCACGGGGGGTAGCGGTTACGAGCAGTACTTC.

There are a few counts of this clone. This chain joins TRBV7-9 and TRBJ1-2; 8 bases are shared with TRBD1. With 5 bases clipped from V and 5 bases from J, the junction kept 7 bases outside the gene matches. Germline CDR1 is SEHNR and CDR2 is FQNEAQ (reference sequence). The CDR3 is 14 residues long. Written as DNA, the CDR3 is TGTGCCAGCAGCGACCGGGACAGGTGGTATGGCTACACCTTC. Translation gives CASSDRDRWYGYTF.

CDR3 amino acids: CASSLGDSGSPYNEQFF. CDR3 DNA sequence: TGTGCCAGCAGCTTGGGGGACAGCGGGAGCCCCTACAATGAGCAGTTCTTC. The chain combines TRBV5-5 with TRBJ2-1, with D possibly being TRBD2 (8 bases). The V gene's germline CDR1 is SGHKS and CDR2 YYEKEE (reference sequence). Trimming took off 0 bases at V and 2 bases at J, with 15 bases between the two ends. This CDR3 region has 17 residues.

The V call is TRBV23-1, the J call TRBJ1-1; 9 bases match TRBD1. TRBV23-1 is recorded as an ORF, its role being uncertain. The junction had 10 bases not matched to a gene; V was cut back by 10 bases and J by 1 base. The CDR3 extends over 15 amino acids. CDR3 DNA: TGCGCCAACACGGGCCGGGACAGGGAGAACACTGAAGCTTTCTTT. Amino acid sequence: CANTGRDRENTEAFF.

The chain carries TRBV29-1 and TRBJ2-7; TRBD1 is a possible D gene (5 bases). Between the trimmed V and J ends, which lost 5 bases and 4 bases, there was a span of 18 bases. The germline V gene encodes CDR1 SQVTM and CDR2 ANQGSEA. CDR3 size: 14 residues. CDR3 coding DNA: TGCAGCGTTATCGACAGCAGAAGAAGGTACGAGCAGTACTTC. Translation: CSVIDSRRRYEQYF.

This clone was seen a few times. The genes are TRBV7-9 and TRBJ1-3; D is ambiguous. The germline CDR1 and CDR2 sequences are SEHNR and FQNEAQ (reference sequence). Trimming took 6 bases from V and 0 from J, leaving 9 bases between them. The CDR3 totals 14 residues. Here the CDR3 DNA reads TGTGCCAGCAGTTCCGGGTCCTCTGGAAACACCATATATTTT. Its translation: CASSSGSSGNTIYF.